This record concerns one T cell receptor beta chain sequence. The table came from immunoSEQ multiplex PCR; TCRdb's copy has only in-frame clones and leaves some out. The sample lists 100,000 or so clones, 80% to 95% seen once, with around 6% in the top ten. The sample originates from a study of blood T cell repertoires in COVID-19. Whole-study context: Samples came from the United States, Italy and Spain, spanning acute and convalescent COVID-19.

CDR1 is MDHEN and CDR2 is SYDVKM in the germline V gene. Trimming cost V 7 bases and J 0 bases; bases outside gene matches: 2. This CDR3 contains 15 residues. The chain uses TRBV28 and TRBJ2-7; TRBD2 aligns across 14 bases. Sequencing was carried out using peripheral blood. The clonotype was recovered from a man between 65 and 85 years old with acute or convalescent COVID-19. The DNA for the CDR3 is TGTGCCAGCATTGGGACTAGCGGGGGCTCCTACGAGCAGTACTTC. This translates into CASIGTSGGSYEQYF. Full variable domain (rest looked up from reference TRBV28 and TRBJ2-7): DVKVTQSSRYLVKRTGEKVFLECVQDMDHENMFWYRQDPGLGLRLIYFSYDVKMKEKGDIPEGYSVSREKKERFSLILESASTNQTSMYLCASIGTSGGSYEQYFGPGTRLTVT.